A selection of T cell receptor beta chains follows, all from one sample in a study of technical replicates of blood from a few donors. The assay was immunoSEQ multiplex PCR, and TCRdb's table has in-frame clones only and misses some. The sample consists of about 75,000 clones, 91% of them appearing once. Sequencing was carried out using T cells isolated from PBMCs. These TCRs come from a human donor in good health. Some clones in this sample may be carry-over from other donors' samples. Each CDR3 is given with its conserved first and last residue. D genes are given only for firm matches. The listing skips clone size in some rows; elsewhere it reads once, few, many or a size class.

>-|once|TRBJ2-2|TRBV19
CASSPLSAVDTGELFF
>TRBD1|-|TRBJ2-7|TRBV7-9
CASSWTGGAYEQYF
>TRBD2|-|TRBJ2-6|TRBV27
CASSPWGLAVASGANVLTF
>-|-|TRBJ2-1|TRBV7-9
CASRQNLGSQGDNEQFF
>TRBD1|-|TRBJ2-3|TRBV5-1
CASSSRGLDTQYF
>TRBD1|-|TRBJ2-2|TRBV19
CASSIDRGQGNTGELFF
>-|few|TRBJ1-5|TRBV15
CATSKGDIQNQPQHF
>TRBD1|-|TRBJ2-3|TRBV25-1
CASSDGQGVISDTQYF
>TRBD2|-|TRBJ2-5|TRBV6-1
CASSDGLAAGETQYF
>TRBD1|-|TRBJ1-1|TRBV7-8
CASSRQGGTEAFF
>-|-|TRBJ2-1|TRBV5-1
CASSLETTEQFF